This is a list of T cell receptor beta chains from one sample in a study of T cells in Graves' hyperthyroidism and ophthalmopathy. TCRdb re-analysed the multiplex PCR reads in MiXCR, keeping a single row per CDR3 protein. Of approximately 600,000 distinct CDR3 sequences in the sample, around 20% were seen once. Sequencing input: blood. The receptors shown here come from a man aged 25-45 years with Graves' ophthalmopathy. The CDR3 runs from the conserved cysteine through the conserved F or W. D genes are given only for firm matches. Clone size is shown for a subset of rows, as once, few, many or a class of expanded clone.

J gene: TRBJ2-3
clone size: -
D gene: TRBD1
CDR3 length: 15
V gene: TRBV7-9
CDR3 DNA: TGTGCCAGCAGCGAGGCAGGGGGCGCAACAGATACGCAGTATTTT
CDR3 protein: CASSEAGGATDTQYF

J gene: TRBJ1-5
clone size: few
D gene: -
CDR3 length: 13
V gene: TRBV2
CDR3 DNA: TGTGCCAGCAGTGATCAGTCCCCTTCGCCCCAGCATTTT
CDR3 protein: CASSDQSPSPQHF

J gene: TRBJ2-5
clone size: many
D gene: TRBD1
CDR3 length: 14
V gene: TRBV11-2
CDR3 DNA: TGTGCCAGCAGAACAGGGGGCAGGGAAGAGACCCAGTACTTC
CDR3 protein: CASRTGGREETQYF

J gene: TRBJ2-1
clone size: many
D gene: -
CDR3 length: 13
V gene: TRBV5-1
CDR3 DNA: TGCGCCAGCAGCCCCCTTGGGGCCGCTGAGCAGTTCTTC
CDR3 protein: CASSPLGAAEQFF

J gene: TRBJ2-2
clone size: -
D gene: -
CDR3 length: 13
V gene: TRBV7-2
CDR3 DNA: TGTGCCAGCACCATCAGGGTCTCCGGGGAGCTGTTTTTT
CDR3 protein: CASTIRVSGELFF

J gene: TRBJ2-1
clone size: -
D gene: -
CDR3 length: 13
V gene: TRBV14
CDR3 DNA: TGTGCCAGCAGCCAACAACAGGGAGTTGGGCAGTTCTTC
CDR3 protein: CASSQQQGVGQFF

J gene: TRBJ2-7
clone size: few
D gene: -
CDR3 length: 13
V gene: TRBV20-1
CDR3 DNA: TGCAGTGCTAGAGAGGACCAGATCTACGAGCAGTACTTC
CDR3 protein: CSAREDQIYEQYF

J gene: TRBJ2-3
clone size: -
D gene: -
CDR3 length: 13
V gene: TRBV12-3/TRBV12-4
CDR3 DNA: TGTGCCCAGCCTAGCTATAGCACAGATACGCAGTATTTT
CDR3 protein: CAQPSYSTDTQYF

J gene: TRBJ2-7
clone size: many
D gene: -
CDR3 length: 19
V gene: TRBV28
CDR3 DNA: TGTGCCAGCAGTTCGAAGATCGGGGGGTGGGGGACAGGACACTACGAGCAGTACTTC
CDR3 protein: CASSSKIGGWGTGHYEQYF

J gene: TRBJ2-7
clone size: few
D gene: TRBD2
CDR3 length: 16
V gene: TRBV10-3
CDR3 DNA: TGTGCCATCAGTGAGCCTCAGCGGGAGAGCTCCTACGAGCAGTACTTC
CDR3 protein: CAISEPQRESSYEQYF

J gene: TRBJ2-7
clone size: -
D gene: -
CDR3 length: 13
V gene: TRBV6-5
CDR3 DNA: TGTGCCAGCAGTTCCCCGGGGCCCTACGAGCAGTACTTC
CDR3 protein: CASSSPGPYEQYF

J gene: TRBJ2-2
clone size: few
D gene: -
CDR3 length: 16
V gene: TRBV4-1
CDR3 DNA: TGCGCCAGCAGCCAAGCCGGACAGAGCGGCACCGGGGAGCTGTTTTTT
CDR3 protein: CASSQAGQSGTGELFF

J gene: TRBJ2-1
clone size: many
D gene: -
CDR3 length: 14
V gene: TRBV5-1
CDR3 DNA: TGCGCCAGCAGCTTGGATATCCTATACAATGAGCAGTTCTTC
CDR3 protein: CASSLDILYNEQFF

J gene: TRBJ1-4
clone size: -
D gene: TRBD1
CDR3 length: 13
V gene: TRBV20-1
CDR3 DNA: TGCAGTGCTAGTGGACAGGGAGTAGGAAAACTGTTTTTT
CDR3 protein: CSASGQGVGKLFF

J gene: TRBJ1-1
clone size: -
D gene: -
CDR3 length: 13
V gene: TRBV9
CDR3 DNA: TGTGCCAGCAGCCCCCGGGGGCACACTGAAGCTTTCTTT
CDR3 protein: CASSPRGHTEAFF

J gene: TRBJ2-3
clone size: -
D gene: TRBD2
CDR3 length: 13
V gene: TRBV20-1
CDR3 DNA: TGCAGTGCTGTTAGCGGGAGCACAGATACGCAGTATTTT
CDR3 protein: CSAVSGSTDTQYF

J gene: TRBJ2-7
clone size: -
D gene: -
CDR3 length: 16
V gene: TRBV28
CDR3 DNA: TGTGCCAGCAGCCCGGAAACGGGGGACCGGTCCTACGAGCAGTACTTC
CDR3 protein: CASSPETGDRSYEQYF

J gene: TRBJ2-4
clone size: -
D gene: -
CDR3 length: 12
V gene: TRBV7-9
CDR3 DNA: TGTGCCAGCAGCAGGACTGGAAACATTCAGTACTTC
CDR3 protein: CASSRTGNIQYF

J gene: TRBJ2-5
clone size: -
D gene: -
CDR3 length: 15
V gene: TRBV6-1
CDR3 DNA: TGTGCCAGCGGACCCGGTGGGGCATCGGGAGAGACCCAGTACTTC
CDR3 protein: CASGPGGASGETQYF